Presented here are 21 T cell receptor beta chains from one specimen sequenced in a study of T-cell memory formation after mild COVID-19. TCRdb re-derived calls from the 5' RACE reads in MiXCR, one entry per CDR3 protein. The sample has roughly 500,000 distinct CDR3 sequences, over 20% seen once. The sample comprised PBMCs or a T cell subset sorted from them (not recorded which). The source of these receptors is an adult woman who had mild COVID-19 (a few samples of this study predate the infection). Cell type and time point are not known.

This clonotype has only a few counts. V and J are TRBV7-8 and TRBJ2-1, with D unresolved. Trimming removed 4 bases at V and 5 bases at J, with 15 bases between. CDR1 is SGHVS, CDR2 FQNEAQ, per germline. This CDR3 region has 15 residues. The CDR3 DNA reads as TGTGCCAGCAGCTCCCCCCCCGTAGCACACAATGAGCAGTTCTTC. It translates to CASSSPPVAHNEQFF.

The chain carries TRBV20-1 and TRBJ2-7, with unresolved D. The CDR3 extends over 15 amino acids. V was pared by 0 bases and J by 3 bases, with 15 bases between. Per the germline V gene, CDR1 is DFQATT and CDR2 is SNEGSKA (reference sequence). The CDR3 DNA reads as TGCAGTGCTAGAGAGAGACTGCCTGGAGTCTACGAGCAGTACTTC. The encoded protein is CSARERLPGVYEQYF.

The CDR3 sequence is CASSGRTSGRPTDTQYF. The CDR3 DNA is TGTGCCAGCAGCGGACGGACTAGCGGGAGGCCCACAGATACGCAGTATTTT. This chain connects TRBV11-2 to TRBJ2-3, with 14 positions matching TRBD2. The germline V gene has CDR1 SGHAT and CDR2 FQNNGV. CDR3 size: 17 residues. J lost 2 bases, V lost 5 bases, and 6 bases had no gene match.

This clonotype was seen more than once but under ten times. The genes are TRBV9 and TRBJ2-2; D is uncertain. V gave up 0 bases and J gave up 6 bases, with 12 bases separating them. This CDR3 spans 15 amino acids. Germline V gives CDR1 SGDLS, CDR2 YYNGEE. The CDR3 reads CASSVEWAPSGELFF. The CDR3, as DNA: TGTGCCAGCAGCGTAGAATGGGCACCTTCCGGGGAGCTGTTTTTT.

In nucleotides, the CDR3 is TGCAGTGCCCTTAGTCGGGGGGCATCCTACGAGCAGTACTTC. This sequence encodes CSALSRGASYEQYF. This sequence joins TRBV20-1 and TRBJ2-7; D possibly corresponds to TRBD2 (7 bases). This CDR3 region has 14 residues. Per the germline V gene, CDR1 is DFQATT and CDR2 is SNEGSKA (reference sequence). V dropped 6 bases and J dropped 1 base, with 16 bases sitting between them.

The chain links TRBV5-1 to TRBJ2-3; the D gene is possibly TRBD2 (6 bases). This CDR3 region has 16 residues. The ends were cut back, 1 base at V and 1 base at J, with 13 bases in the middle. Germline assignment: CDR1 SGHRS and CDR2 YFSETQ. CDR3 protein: CASSLSGGFGTDTQYF. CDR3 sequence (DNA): TGCGCCAGCAGCTTGAGTGGGGGGTTTGGCACAGATACGCAGTATTTT. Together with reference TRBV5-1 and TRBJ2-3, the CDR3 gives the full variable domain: KAGVTQTPRYLIKTRGQQVTLSCSPISGHRSVSWYQQTPGQGLQFLFEYFSETQRNKGNFPGRFSGRQFSNSRSEMNVSTLELGDSALYLCASSLSGGFGTDTQYFGPGTRLTVL.

CDR3: CASSYRPPPGGGYYEQYF. In DNA form, the CDR3 reads TGTGCCAGCAGCTACCGCCCCCCTCCGGGCGGTGGGTACTACGAGCAGTACTTC. The chain uses TRBV7-9 and TRBJ2-7; D gene uncertain. Germline lookup yields CDR1 SEHNR and CDR2 FQNEAQ (reference sequence). V was pared by 4 bases and J by 3 bases, with 25 bases between. This CDR3 spans 18 amino acids.

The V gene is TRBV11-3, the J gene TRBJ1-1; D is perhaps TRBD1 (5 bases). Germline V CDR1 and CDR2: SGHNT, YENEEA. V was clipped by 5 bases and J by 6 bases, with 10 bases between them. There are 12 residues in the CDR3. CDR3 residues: CASSPLGAEAFF. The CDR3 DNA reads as TGTGCCAGCAGCCCCTTGGGGGCTGAAGCTTTCTTT.

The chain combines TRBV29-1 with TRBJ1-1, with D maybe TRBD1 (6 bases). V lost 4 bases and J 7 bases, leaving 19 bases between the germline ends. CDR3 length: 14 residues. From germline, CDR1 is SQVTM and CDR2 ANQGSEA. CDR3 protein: CSVGSLQGEGEAFF. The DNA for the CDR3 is TGCAGCGTTGGGTCCTTACAGGGCGAGGGTGAAGCTTTCTTT. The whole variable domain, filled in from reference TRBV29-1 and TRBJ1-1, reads SAVISQKPSRDICQRGTSLTIQCQVDSQVTMMFWYRQQPGQSLTLIATANQGSEATYESGFVIDKFPISRPNLTFSTLTVSNMSPEDSSIYLCSVGSLQGEGEAFFGQGTRLTVV.

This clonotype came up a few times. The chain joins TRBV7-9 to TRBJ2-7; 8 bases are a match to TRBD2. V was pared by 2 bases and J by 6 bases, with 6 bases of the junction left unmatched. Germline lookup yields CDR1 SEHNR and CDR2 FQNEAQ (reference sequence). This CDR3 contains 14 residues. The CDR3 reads CASSLNRLASEQYF. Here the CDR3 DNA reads TGTGCCAGCAGCTTAAACCGACTAGCGAGCGAGCAGTACTTC.

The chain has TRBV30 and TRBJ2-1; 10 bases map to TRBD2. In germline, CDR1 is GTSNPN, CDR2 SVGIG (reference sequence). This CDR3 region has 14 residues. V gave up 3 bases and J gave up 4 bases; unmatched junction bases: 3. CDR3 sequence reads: CAWREAGGYNEQFF. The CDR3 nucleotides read TGTGCCTGGAGAGAAGCGGGAGGGTACAATGAGCAGTTCTTC.

The CDR3 is CASSSSRYTF. CDR3 bases: TGTGCCAGCAGCTCCTCTCGCTACACCTTC. The V gene is TRBV7-9, the J gene TRBJ1-2; the D is unclear. This CDR3 is built from 10 residues. Per germline, CDR1 SEHNR and CDR2 FQNEAQ (reference sequence). Trimming stripped 4 bases from V and 9 bases from J, with 6 bases between.

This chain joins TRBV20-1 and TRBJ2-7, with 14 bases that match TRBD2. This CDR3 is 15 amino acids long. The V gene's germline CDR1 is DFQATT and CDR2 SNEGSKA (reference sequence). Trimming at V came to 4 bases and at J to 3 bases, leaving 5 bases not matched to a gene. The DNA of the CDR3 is TGCAGTGCTACTCCGACTAGCGGGAGGGGCTACGAGCAGTACTTC. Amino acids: CSATPTSGRGYEQYF.

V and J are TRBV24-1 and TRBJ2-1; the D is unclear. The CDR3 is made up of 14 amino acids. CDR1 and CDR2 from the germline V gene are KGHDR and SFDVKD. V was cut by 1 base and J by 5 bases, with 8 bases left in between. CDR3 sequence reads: CATSDLKPHNEQFF. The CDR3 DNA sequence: TGTGCCACCAGTGATTTAAAGCCCCACAATGAGCAGTTCTTC.

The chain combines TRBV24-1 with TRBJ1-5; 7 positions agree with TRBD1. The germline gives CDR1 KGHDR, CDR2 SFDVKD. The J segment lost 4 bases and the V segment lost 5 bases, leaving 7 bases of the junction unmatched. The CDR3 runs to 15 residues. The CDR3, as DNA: TGTGCCACCAGTGCCTCAGGGGGTGGGAATCAGCCCCAGCATTTT. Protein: CATSASGGGNQPQHF.

The CDR3 sequence is CASSPGQGAAEKLFF. CDR3 sequence (DNA): TGTGCCAGCTCACCAGGACAGGGGGCGGCTGAAAAACTGTTTTTT. The chain couples TRBV18 to TRBJ1-4; 11 positions match TRBD1. J gave up 7 bases and V 2 bases, and 3 bases lay outside the gene matches. CDR3 size: 15 residues. Germline-derived CDR1 and CDR2 are KGHSH and LQKENI.

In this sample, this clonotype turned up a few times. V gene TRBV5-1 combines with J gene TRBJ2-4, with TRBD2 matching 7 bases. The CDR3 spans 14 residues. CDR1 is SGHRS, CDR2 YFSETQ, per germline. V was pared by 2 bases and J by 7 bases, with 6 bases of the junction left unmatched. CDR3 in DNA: TGCGCCAGCAGCTTCGACGGGGGGTACAACATTCAGTACTTC. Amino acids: CASSFDGGYNIQYF.

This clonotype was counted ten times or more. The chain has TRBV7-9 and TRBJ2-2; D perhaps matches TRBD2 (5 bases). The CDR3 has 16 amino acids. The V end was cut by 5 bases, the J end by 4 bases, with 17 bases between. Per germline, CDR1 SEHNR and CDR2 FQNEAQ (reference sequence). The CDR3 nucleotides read TGTGCCAGCAGCCCCTTTGTGCGGAGGAGCACCGGGGAGCTGTTTTTT. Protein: CASSPFVRRSTGELFF.

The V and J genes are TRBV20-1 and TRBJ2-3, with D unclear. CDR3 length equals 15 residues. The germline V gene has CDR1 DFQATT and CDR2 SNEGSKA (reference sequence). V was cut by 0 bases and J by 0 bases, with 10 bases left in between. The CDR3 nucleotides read TGCAGTGCTAGAGATCTCGGGCTTAGCACAGATACGCAGTATTTT. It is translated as CSARDLGLSTDTQYF.

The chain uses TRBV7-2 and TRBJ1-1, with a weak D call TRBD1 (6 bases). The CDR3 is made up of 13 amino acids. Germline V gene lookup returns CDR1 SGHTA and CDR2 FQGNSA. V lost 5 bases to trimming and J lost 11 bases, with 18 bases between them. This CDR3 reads CASSQLQGFEAFF. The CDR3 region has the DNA TGTGCCAGCAGCCAACTCCAGGGGTTTGAGGCTTTCTTT.

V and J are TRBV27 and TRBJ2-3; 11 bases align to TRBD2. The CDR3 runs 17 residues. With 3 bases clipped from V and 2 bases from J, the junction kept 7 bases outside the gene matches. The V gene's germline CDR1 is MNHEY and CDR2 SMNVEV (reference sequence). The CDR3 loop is CASSFSLAGGSTDTQYF. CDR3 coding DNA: TGTGCCAGCAGTTTTTCTCTAGCGGGAGGATCCACAGATACGCAGTATTTT.